The 21 T cell receptor beta chains below come from one sample, sequenced in a study of T cells in Graves' hyperthyroidism and ophthalmopathy. Authors of the study amplified TCR beta CDR3 regions from RNA transcripts. First-round RT-PCR of the TCR CDR3 relied on the HTBI primer set. TCRdb passed the multiplex PCR reads through MiXCR, listing each CDR3 protein once. The sample carries more than 450,000 distinct CDR3 sequences, 11% to 15% recorded once. Sequenced material: blood. The origin of the receptors is a woman aged 35 to 49 with Graves' hyperthyroidism.

In its sample, this clonotype was seen many times. The rearrangement uses TRBV28 and TRBJ2-1; D might be TRBD2 (5 bases). CDR3 length: 16 amino acids. Germline CDR1 and CDR2: MDHEN and SYDVKM. The V end lost 2 bases, the J end lost 2 bases, and 13 bases lay between the germline ends. The CDR3 sequence: CASSLPAGGTYNEQFF. DNA of the CDR3: TGTGCCAGCAGTTTACCGGCTGGAGGAACCTACAATGAGCAGTTCTTC. Full variable domain (rest looked up from reference TRBV28 and TRBJ2-1): DVKVTQSSRYLVKRTGEKVFLECVQDMDHENMFWYRQDPGLGLRLIYFSYDVKMKEKGDIPEGYSVSREKKERFSLILESASTNQTSMYLCASSLPAGGTYNEQFFGPGTRLTVL.

This clonotype was seen many times. The rearrangement uses TRBV20-1 and TRBJ1-3; TRBD1 is a possible D gene (5 bases). The CDR3 has 14 residues. The germline gives CDR1 DFQATT, CDR2 SNEGSKA (reference sequence). With 0 bases removed from V and 2 bases from J, the gap between germline ends came to 8 bases. DNA for the CDR3: TGCAGTGCTAGAGAAGGGGCCCCTGGAAACACCATATATTTT. This sequence encodes CSAREGAPGNTIYF.

At least ten counts were recorded for this clonotype. The chain recombines TRBV28 with TRBJ2-7; tentative D call: TRBD1 (6 bases). The CDR3 has 15 amino acids. Trimming removed 2 bases from V and 0 bases from J, with 11 bases in between. Germline V gene sequence: CDR1 MDHEN, CDR2 SYDVKM. CDR3 in DNA: TGTGCCAGCAGTTTAGGGACACCCCTCTCCTACGAGCAGTACTTC. It is translated as CASSLGTPLSYEQYF. Based on the CDR3 plus reference TRBV28 and TRBJ2-7, the full variable domain is DVKVTQSSRYLVKRTGEKVFLECVQDMDHENMFWYRQDPGLGLRLIYFSYDVKMKEKGDIPEGYSVSREKKERFSLILESASTNQTSMYLCASSLGTPLSYEQYFGPGTRLTVT.

The table lists this clonotype with a count of one. The chain couples TRBV7-2 to TRBJ2-7, with 7 bases lining up with TRBD2. This CDR3 has 15 amino acids. J gave up 2 bases and V 4 bases, and 8 bases lay outside the gene matches. CDR1 and CDR2 from the germline V gene are SGHTA and FQGNSA. The chain's CDR3 is CASSSGGWGAYEQYF. DNA of the CDR3: TGTGCCAGCAGCTCGGGGGGTTGGGGGGCCTACGAGCAGTACTTC.

This clonotype was detected ten times or more. The J gene is TRBJ2-1, the V gene TRBV9, with D unclear. Trimming stripped 0 bases from V and 6 bases from J, with 10 bases between. This CDR3 spans 14 amino acids. CDR1 SGDLS and CDR2 YYNGEE come from the germline V gene. The CDR3 coding sequence is TGTGCCAGCAGCGTAGCCAACCTGGCCAATGAGCAGTTCTTC. Protein sequence: CASSVANLANEQFF. Supplemented by reference TRBV9 and TRBJ2-1, the full variable domain reads DSGVTQTPKHLITATGQRVTLRCSPRSGDLSVYWYQQSLDQGLQFLIQYYNGEERAKGNILERFSAQQFPDLHSELNLSSLELGDSALYFCASSVANLANEQFFGPGTRLTVL.

This clonotype was recorded a few times. It may be a read error: a sequence one base away is much more abundant. Here the CDR3 DNA reads TGTACCAGCAGTTACTCCGCTAGCGGAGACTACAATGAGCAGTTCTTC. It is translated as CTSSYSASGDYNEQFF. V is TRBV6-6 and J is TRBJ2-1, with TRBD2 matching over 7 bases. This CDR3 spans 16 amino acids. The germline CDR1 and CDR2 sequences are MNHNY and SVGAGI (reference sequence).

This clonotype has a handful of counts. The CDR3 nucleotides read TGTGCCAGCAGATTGAGCGGAGCCCAAGAGACCCAGTACTTC. As protein: CASRLSGAQETQYF. The chain is built from TRBV2 and TRBJ2-5; the D gene is possibly TRBD2 (5 bases). The germline V gene encodes CDR1 SNHLY and CDR2 FYNNEI. Between the trimmed V and J ends, which lost 6 bases and 1 base, there was a span of 12 bases. This CDR3 has 14 residues.

This clonotype was counted many times. The rearrangement uses TRBV30 and TRBJ1-2; no reliable D call. This CDR3 has 13 residues. Trimming removed 3 bases from V and 4 bases from J, with 12 bases in between. Germline V gives CDR1 GTSNPN, CDR2 SVGIG (reference sequence). The CDR3 sequence is CAWSEDWSYGYTF. Written as DNA, the CDR3 is TGTGCCTGGAGCGAGGACTGGAGCTATGGCTACACCTTC.

There are many counts of this clonotype. V gene TRBV28 combines with J gene TRBJ1-5; D is uncertain. Trimming took 7 bases from V and 5 from J, leaving 12 bases between them. CDR3 length: 13 residues. Germline CDR1 reads MDHEN; CDR2 reads SYDVKM. CDR3 sequence reads: CASTQAGYQPQHF. The CDR3 nucleotides read TGTGCCAGCACCCAAGCGGGCTATCAGCCCCAGCATTTT. Combining the CDR3 with reference TRBV28 and TRBJ1-5 gives the whole variable domain DVKVTQSSRYLVKRTGEKVFLECVQDMDHENMFWYRQDPGLGLRLIYFSYDVKMKEKGDIPEGYSVSREKKERFSLILESASTNQTSMYLCASTQAGYQPQHFGDGTRLSIL.

The chain carries TRBV7-8 and TRBJ1-5; TRBD1 matches 10 bases. Germline V gene lookup returns CDR1 SGHVS and CDR2 FQNEAQ. V was clipped by 4 bases and J by 4 bases; unmatched bases: 4. The CDR3 covers 15 residues. The CDR3, as DNA: TGTGCCAGCAGCTCCGGGACAGGGGATAATCAGCCCCAGCATTTT. Its protein product is CASSSGTGDNQPQHF.

There are many counts of this clonotype. The gene calls are TRBV20-1 and TRBJ2-5; D not certain. The CDR3 runs 12 residues. The germline V gene has CDR1 DFQATT and CDR2 SNEGSKA (reference sequence). Trimming cost V 3 bases and J 10 bases, with 15 bases left between them. CDR3 in amino acids: CSARGPHEDQYF. CDR3 sequence (DNA): TGCAGTGCTAGGGGCCCCCACGAGGACCAGTACTTC.

In its sample, this clonotype was seen a few times. The CDR3 loop reads CSATGTSEYEQYF. For the CDR3, the DNA is TGCAGTGCTACCGGGACTAGCGAATACGAGCAGTACTTC. The chain couples TRBV20-1 to TRBJ2-7; 10 bases align to TRBD2. Per the germline V gene, CDR1 is DFQATT and CDR2 is SNEGSKA (reference sequence). The CDR3 consists of 13 residues. After removal of 4 bases from V and 4 bases from J, the junction contained 4 bases not matched to a gene.

The chain carries TRBV3-1 and TRBJ2-1, with 10 bases fitting TRBD2. The CDR3 contains 14 residues. Germline lookup yields CDR1 LGHDT and CDR2 YNNKEL (reference sequence). Trimming took 2 bases from V and 8 from J; bases not matched to a gene: 3. The CDR3: CASSQTSGVDEQFF. The CDR3 DNA follows: TGTGCCAGCAGCCAAACTAGCGGGGTTGATGAGCAGTTCTTC.

CDR3 nucleotides: TGTGCCAGCAGTTACACCTTGGCGTCCGGGAACTATAATTCACCCCTCCACTTT. Its protein is CASSYTLASGNYNSPLHF. The chain has TRBV6-2 or TRBV6-3 and TRBJ1-6; D remains unclear. The CDR3 has 18 residues. Looked up from germline, CDR1 is MNHEY and CDR2 is SVGEGT. V was shortened by 2 bases and J by 3 bases, with 17 bases between the two germline ends.

Many counts were recorded for this clonotype. The V call is TRBV28, the J call TRBJ1-4; D is possibly TRBD1 (6 bases). V lost 3 bases and J 5 bases, leaving 10 bases between the germline ends. CDR3 length equals 14 residues. Germline V gene data show CDR1 as MDHEN and CDR2 as SYDVKM. CDR3 DNA sequence: TGTGCCAGCAGTTTTTCAGGGGCCAATGAAAAACTGTTTTTT. Its protein is CASSFSGANEKLFF.

This clonotype was observed at least ten times. The V call is TRBV12-5, the J call TRBJ2-7; 7 bases map to TRBD2. Trimming cost V 2 bases and J 6 bases; bases outside gene matches: 13. The germline gives CDR1 LGHNT, CDR2 FRNRAP. The CDR3 totals 16 residues. In nucleotides, the CDR3 is TGTGCTAGTGGTTTGCTAGGGGACTATTGGGGCTCCGAGCAGTACTTC. Translation: CASGLLGDYWGSEQYF.

V usage is TRBV19 and J usage is TRBJ2-2; D perhaps matches TRBD1 (6 bases). Per the germline V gene, CDR1 is LNHDA and CDR2 is SQIVND (reference sequence). Between the trimmed V and J ends, which lost 3 bases and 3 bases, there was a span of 11 bases. This CDR3 comprises 15 residues. CDR3 sequence (DNA): TGTGCCAGTAGTATTCAGGGGTCGGACACCGGGGAGCTGTTTTTT. It codes for CASSIQGSDTGELFF.

This clonotype was counted ten times or more. The chain carries TRBV28 and TRBJ2-1, with 15 bases identical to TRBD2. The CDR3 is made up of 15 amino acids. V lost 7 bases to trimming and J lost 10 bases; unmatched junction nucleotides: 8. Germline V gives CDR1 MDHEN, CDR2 SYDVKM. The CDR3 DNA follows: TGTGCCAGCACCCCGGGACTAGCGGGAGGCGGGGAGCAGTTCTTC. Translated: CASTPGLAGGGEQFF.

In this sample, this clonotype turned up many times. The rearrangement links TRBV12-3 or TRBV12-4 to TRBJ1-3; D perhaps matches TRBD1 (6 bases). V was shortened by 4 bases and J by 3 bases, with 10 bases between the two germline ends. This CDR3 has 14 amino acids. The CDR3 DNA sequence: TGTGCCAGCAGTTACAGGGCAGGTGGAAACACCATATATTTT. Translated: CASSYRAGGNTIYF.

This clonotype has ten or more counts. V and J are TRBV20-1 and TRBJ1-4, with 8 bases aligning to TRBD1. Germline trimming cut 6 bases from V and 8 bases from J; bases unmatched to any gene: 5. CDR3 size: 12 residues. Germline V gene lookup returns CDR1 DFQATT and CDR2 SNEGSKA (reference sequence). The CDR3 DNA is TGCAGTGCCCCGGACAGGGACGAAAAACTGTTTTTT. This codes for CSAPDRDEKLFF.

This clonotype was found a few times. This could be a read error, since a much larger clone is one nucleotide away. The chain recombines TRBV6-2 or TRBV6-3 with TRBJ2-3, with 8 bases identical to TRBD2. Per germline, CDR1 MNHEY and CDR2 SVGEGT. Losses at the gene ends were 6 bases for V and 8 bases for J; bases not matched to a gene: 19. This CDR3 is built from 17 residues. CDR3 sequence (DNA): TGTGCCAGCAGCCACATGTCCTCCGAGCGGGGGAAGGGTACGCAGTATTTT. This codes for CASSHMSSERGKGTQYF.